The 22 T cell receptor beta chains below all came from one sample that was sequenced in a study of OX40 agonist ivuxolimab in advanced cancers. Profiling relied on immunoSEQ multiplex PCR, and the TCRdb table lists in-frame clones only, not all of them. The sample yields 84,000 or so clones, 84% seen once. The source was CD4+ or CD8+ T cells sorted from blood, collected in a trial of the OX40 agonist ivuxolimab. The receptors were sampled from an adult with an advanced solid tumor such as melanoma, head and neck, liver or kidney cancer.

The chain employs TRBV9 and TRBJ2-3; D unresolved. This CDR3 is 14 amino acids long. Between the trimmed V and J ends, which lost 0 bases and 6 bases, there was a span of 11 bases. The V gene's germline CDR1 is SGDLS and CDR2 YYNGEE. CDR3 in amino acids: CASSVVGISDTQYF. CDR3 coding DNA: TGTGCCAGCAGCGTAGTCGGTATTTCCGATACGCAGTATTTT.

A note on this clone: The sample carries other DNA sequences with the same CDR3. The V gene is TRBV4-3, the J gene TRBJ1-2; D is unclear. V was pared by 4 bases and J by 8 bases, with 20 bases between. Germline V gene data show CDR1 as LGHNA and CDR2 as YSLEER. This CDR3 comprises 15 residues. CDR3: CASSPIDELRYGYTF. The CDR3 DNA follows: TGCGCCAGCAGCCCCATAGACGAATTACGCTACGGCTACACCTTC.

J is TRBJ2-7 and V is TRBV6-5; D not resolved. The V end lost 5 bases, the J end lost 6 bases, and 17 bases lay between the germline ends. Germline CDR1 reads MNHEY; CDR2 reads SVGAGI. This CDR3 contains 14 residues. CDR3 nucleotides: TGTGCCAGCAGTCAGAAGCCCACCCGGTCCGAGCAGTACGTC. Protein sequence: CASSQKPTRSEQYV.

The V gene is TRBV5-1, the J gene TRBJ2-5, with D possibly matching TRBD2 (6 bases). Germline V gives CDR1 SGHRS, CDR2 YFSETQ. The CDR3 is 15 residues long. V lost 1 base and J 5 bases, leaving 15 bases between the germline ends. The CDR3 protein is CASSLMAQSGETQYF. The CDR3, as DNA: TGCGCCAGCAGCTTGATGGCCCAAAGCGGGGAGACCCAGTACTTC. Drawing the rest from reference TRBV5-1 and TRBJ2-5, the complete variable domain is KAGVTQTPRYLIKTRGQQVTLSCSPISGHRSVSWYQQTPGQGLQFLFEYFSETQRNKGNFPGRFSGRQFSNSRSEMNVSTLELGDSALYLCASSLMAQSGETQYFGPGTRLLVL.

The chain couples TRBV7-3 to TRBJ1-1; D is possibly TRBD1 (5 bases). V lost 5 bases and J 2 bases, leaving 18 bases between the germline ends. Germline V gene data show CDR1 as SGHTA and CDR2 as FQGTGA. This CDR3 spans 16 amino acids. The DNA of the CDR3 is TGTGCCAGCAGCCTCCTGGGGGGGAGTTTAAACACTGAAGCTTTCTTT. Protein sequence: CASSLLGGSLNTEAFF.

The chain uses TRBV11-2 and TRBJ2-3, with 8 bases lining up with TRBD2. The V gene's germline CDR1 is SGHAT and CDR2 FQNNGV. This CDR3 has 15 residues. With 5 bases clipped from V and 0 bases from J, the junction kept 4 bases outside the gene matches. CDR3 nucleotide sequence: TGTGCCAGCAGCCTCGGGGGGGGTAGCACAGATACGCAGTATTTT. As protein: CASSLGGGSTDTQYF. The full variable domain, rest sourced from reference TRBV11-2 and TRBJ2-3, is EAGVAQSPRYKIIEKRQSVAFWCNPISGHATLYWYQQILGQGPKLLIQFQNNGVVDDSQLPKDRFSAERLKGVDSTLKIQPAKLEDSAVYLCASSLGGGSTDTQYFGPGTRLTVL.

The J gene is TRBJ2-7, the V gene TRBV7-9; no reliable D call. CDR1 and CDR2 (germline): SEHNR, FQNEAQ (reference sequence). The CDR3 contains 15 residues. Trimming removed 2 bases from V and 1 base from J, with 12 bases in between. CDR3: CASSLLGAGSYEQYV. The CDR3, as DNA: TGTGCCAGCAGCTTATTAGGTGCAGGATCCTACGAGCAGTACGTC.

The chain is built from TRBV29-1 and TRBJ1-1; 9 nucleotides line up with TRBD1. This CDR3 contains 14 residues. The V gene's germline CDR1 is SQVTM and CDR2 ANQGSEA. After removal of 3 bases from V and 5 bases from J, the junction contained 7 bases not matched to a gene. The CDR3 loop reads CSVDVGQGGTEAFF. The CDR3 DNA is TGCAGCGTTGATGTGGGACAGGGTGGAACTGAAGCTTTCTTT.

This clone has only one observation. The rearrangement uses TRBV6-6 and TRBJ2-1; the match to TRBD1 covers 7 bases. The CDR3 runs to 14 residues. The V gene end was trimmed by 0 bases and the J gene end by 5 bases; junction bases not matched to a gene: 1. Per the germline V gene, CDR1 is MNHNY and CDR2 is SVGAGI (reference sequence). The CDR3 spells CASSYSGQDNEQFF. As DNA, the CDR3 is TGTGCCAGCAGTTACTCCGGACAGGACAATGAGCAGTTCTTC.

The V gene is TRBV7-9, the J gene TRBJ2-7; D is unresolved. V dropped 5 bases and J dropped 6 bases, with 11 bases sitting between them. The V gene's germline CDR1 is SEHNR and CDR2 FQNEAQ (reference sequence). This CDR3 is 12 amino acids long. The chain's CDR3 is CASSTSTGEQYV. In DNA form, the CDR3 reads TGTGCCAGCAGCACCTCCACGGGCGAGCAGTACGTC.

In this sample, this clone turned up once. The J gene is TRBJ2-3, the V gene TRBV7-2, with TRBD2 identical over 9 bases. J lost 4 bases, V lost 6 bases, and 8 bases had no gene match. Germline CDR1 is SGHTA and CDR2 is FQGNSA. The CDR3 is 15 amino acids. In DNA form, the CDR3 reads TGTGCCAGCAGGCCATTACTAGCGGGTTCAGATACGCAGTATTTT. Residues: CASRPLLAGSDTQYF.

This chain connects TRBV2 to TRBJ1-2; D remains unclear. The germline CDR1 and CDR2 sequences are SNHLY and FYNNEI. This CDR3 has 11 amino acids. Trimming shortened V by 6 bases and J by 2 bases, and 4 bases separated the two germline ends. CDR3 protein: CASSFNYGYTF. In nucleotides, the CDR3 is TGTGCCAGCAGCTTCAACTATGGCTACACCTTC.

This rearrangement joins TRBV27 to TRBJ1-6; a possible D gene is TRBD1 (5 bases). V was pared by 6 bases and J by 5 bases, with 14 bases between. The CDR3 runs to 15 residues. CDR1 and CDR2 (germline): MNHEY, SMNVEV (reference sequence). The DNA for the CDR3 is TGTGCCAGCAGACCCCCCGAGACAGATAATTCACCCCTCCACTTT. This translates into CASRPPETDNSPLHF.

This clone was counted a few times. The chain is built from TRBV19 and TRBJ1-5; D is uncertain. V lost 3 bases, J lost 4 bases, and 4 bases lay in between. CDR3 size: 12 residues. CDR1 and CDR2 from the germline V gene are LNHDA and SQIVND (reference sequence). The CDR3 is CASSIKNQPQHF. In nucleotides, the CDR3 is TGTGCCAGTAGTATCAAGAATCAGCCCCAGCATTTT.

V is TRBV11-2 and J is TRBJ2-5, with D possibly being TRBD2 (5 bases). The CDR3 loop spans 14 amino acids. Trimming removed 0 bases from V and 5 bases from J, with 10 bases in between. The germline V gene encodes CDR1 SGHAT and CDR2 FQNNGV. For the CDR3, the DNA is TGTGCCAGCAGCTTAGACCGGGGTGGCGAGACCCAGTACTTC. This gives the protein CASSLDRGGETQYF.

The rearrangement uses TRBV5-1 and TRBJ1-1; possible D gene TRBD1, 5 bases. The germline V gene encodes CDR1 SGHRS and CDR2 YFSETQ. Trimming removed 4 bases at V and 1 base at J, with 14 bases between. CDR3 length equals 15 residues. CDR3 sequence: CASSVEGAENTEAFF. The CDR3 DNA reads TGCGCCAGCAGCGTTGAAGGGGCTGAGAACACTGAAGCTTTCTTT.

This sequence joins TRBV5-1 and TRBJ2-7, with TRBD2 identical over 8 bases. The CDR3 sequence is 17 residues long. V shed 1 base, J shed 2 bases, and the junction held 11 bases outside the gene matches. Germline lookup yields CDR1 SGHRS and CDR2 YFSETQ. In DNA form, the CDR3 reads TGCGCCAGCAGCTTGTGGGCGGGGAGTAGCGGGGCCTACGAGCAGTACTTC. This sequence encodes CASSLWAGSSGAYEQYF.

The chain links TRBV19 to TRBJ1-2; a weak D match, TRBD1 (5 bases). This CDR3 comprises 17 residues. Germline values: CDR1 LNHDA, CDR2 SQIVND (reference sequence). The V and J ends lost 5 bases and 8 bases respectively, with 27 bases between them. This CDR3 reads CASSADPGTDNARGYTF. The CDR3 DNA follows: TGTGCCAGTAGTGCTGACCCCGGGACGGACAATGCTAGGGGCTACACCTTC.

This clone appeared a single time. The chain is built from TRBV7-9 and TRBJ2-3; D remains unclear. The CDR3 consists of 15 residues. Trimming cost V 4 bases and J 4 bases, with 15 bases left between them. Germline V gene lookup returns CDR1 SEHNR and CDR2 FQNEAQ (reference sequence). CDR3 amino acids: CASSSSTGLPDTQYF. The DNA of the CDR3 is TGTGCCAGCAGCTCTTCTACCGGTCTGCCAGATACGCAGTATTTT. Drawing the rest from reference TRBV7-9 and TRBJ2-3, the complete variable domain is DTGVSQNPRHKITKRGQNVTFRCDPISEHNRLYWYRQTLGQGPEFLTYFQNEAQLEKSRLLSDRFSAERPKGSFSTLEIQRTEQGDSAMYLCASSSSTGLPDTQYFGPGTRLTVL.

V is TRBV28 and J is TRBJ1-4; D is unresolved. The CDR3 runs 15 residues. Germline loops: CDR1 MDHEN, CDR2 SYDVKM. Trimming pared 4 bases from V and 2 bases from J, leaving 11 bases between. CDR3: CASSSPSGTNEKLFF. CDR3 sequence (DNA): TGTGCCAGCAGTTCCCCCTCGGGGACTAATGAAAAACTGTTTTTT. Together with reference TRBV28 and TRBJ1-4, the CDR3 gives the full variable domain: DVKVTQSSRYLVKRTGEKVFLECVQDMDHENMFWYRQDPGLGLRLIYFSYDVKMKEKGDIPEGYSVSREKKERFSLILESASTNQTSMYLCASSSPSGTNEKLFFGSGTQLSVL.

The rearrangement uses TRBV10-3 and TRBJ1-1, with 7 bases matching TRBD1. The V gene's germline CDR1 is ENHRY and CDR2 SYGVKD. The J segment lost 6 bases and the V segment lost 4 bases, leaving 14 bases of the junction unmatched. There are 16 residues in the CDR3. The CDR3 DNA follows: TGTGCCATCAGTGGGGGACAGCCCGCGGATGGGGCTGAAGCTTTCTTT. As protein: CAISGGQPADGAEAFF.

V usage is TRBV19 and J usage is TRBJ1-2, with D unresolved. V was shortened by 4 bases and J by 10 bases, with 22 bases between the two germline ends. CDR1 is LNHDA, CDR2 SQIVND, per germline (reference sequence). The length of the CDR3 is 15 residues. CDR3 loop: CASSTGNSPLETYTF. In DNA, the CDR3 is TGTGCCAGTAGTACCGGGAACTCGCCCCTTGAGACCTACACCTTC.